A selection of T cell receptor beta chains follows, all from one sample in a study of T cell changes during pregnancy in multiple sclerosis. Clones were read by immunoSEQ multiplex PCR, and TCRdb kept only the in-frame ones, dropping some. The sample has roughly 61,000 clones; 85% to 90% are singletons. Sequenced material: peripheral blood, taken in the first trimester of pregnancy. Receptors originate from a female donor in good health, enrolled as a control in a pregnancy study. The CDR3 runs from the conserved cysteine through the conserved F or W. D genes are given only for firm matches. Size values are once, few and many counts, or a class for expanded clones, and some rows have none.

abundance,j_gene,d_gene,v_gene,CDR3aa,CDR3nt
once,TRBJ1-5,TRBD1,TRBV7-2,CASSWRPTGEEQPQHF,TGTGCCAGCAGCTGGCGACCGACAGGGGAGGAACAGCCCCAGCATTTT
once,TRBJ1-6,.,TRBV7-2,CASSPEVQLSPLHF,TGTGCCAGCAGCCCGGAGGTCCAACTATCACCCCTCCACTTT
.,TRBJ2-1,TRBD1,TRBV18,CASSRRSGQGGDEQFF,TGTGCCAGCTCGCGACGCTCCGGACAGGGGGGCGATGAGCAGTTCTTC
.,TRBJ1-5,.,TRBV9,CASNPGGNQPQHF,TGTGCCAGCAACCCAGGGGGCAATCAGCCCCAGCATTTT
.,TRBJ2-7,.,TRBV20-1,CSAERTYEQYF,TGCAGTGCCGAGCGGACCTACGAGCAGTACTTC
.,TRBJ1-3,TRBD1,TRBV7-2,CASSFFRGEGNTIYF,TGTGCCAGCAGCTTCTTCAGGGGGGAGGGAAACACCATATATTTT
.,TRBJ1-4,.,TRBV4-2,CASSLRPAGEGEKLFF,TGTGCCAGCAGCCTTCGTCCGGCGGGGGAGGGTGAAAAACTGTTTTTT
few,TRBJ2-2,TRBD1,TRBV9,CASSVGQGVPGELFF,TGTGCCAGCAGCGTAGGACAGGGAGTACCCGGGGAGCTGTTTTTT
.,TRBJ1-3,.,TRBV2,CAGSRQARNTIYF,TGTGCCGGATCAAGACAGGCGCGAAACACCATATATTTT
few,TRBJ1-1,.,TRBV30,CAWSVRGSGAFF,TGTGCCTGGAGTGTACGGGGGAGTGGGGCTTTCTTT
.,TRBJ2-5,.,TRBV27,CASSFDVGGTQYF,TGTGCCAGCAGTTTTGACGTGGGGGGGACCCAGTACTTC
.,TRBJ1-1,.,TRBV25-1,CASSQTGTLNTEAFF,TGTGCCAGCAGTCAAACCGGGACATTAAACACTGAAGCTTTCTTT
.,TRBJ1-2,.,TRBV29-1,CSVESGVGYTF,TGCAGCGTTGAGTCGGGGGTCGGCTACACCTTC
.,TRBJ1-5,.,TRBV5-5,CASSLVRGSNQPQHF,TGTGCCAGCAGCTTGGTCAGGGGTAGCAATCAGCCCCAGCATTTT
.,TRBJ2-7,.,TRBV4-3,CASSQEWRGAYEQYF,TGCGCCAGCAGCCAAGAGTGGCGGGGAGCCTACGAGCAGTACTTC
once,TRBJ1-1,.,TRBV5-1,CASSSDIQLNTEAFF,TGCGCCAGCAGCTCCGATATTCAACTAAACACTGAAGCTTTCTTT
.,TRBJ1-1,TRBD1,TRBV27,CASSSTGVEAFF,TGTGCCAGCAGTAGTACAGGGGTTGAAGCTTTCTTT
.,TRBJ1-6,TRBD1,TRBV6-6,CASSYRDRGDSPLHF,TGTGCCAGCAGTTACCGGGACAGGGGTGATTCACCCCTCCACTTT